This TCR beta chain was profiled in a study of glioma-infiltrating T cells after dendritic cell vaccination. Study information: Dendritic cells derived from monocytes and pulsed with autologous tumor lysate formed the vaccine.

This clone was seen a single time. Its antigen is as yet unknown. The time point was: after dendritic cell vaccination, including at tumor progression/relapse. PBMC sampling occurred before vaccination, two weeks after the third dose, and at progression. Study-wide results and caveats: Only a small number of patients had complete blood and tumor samples.

The immunoSEQ assay amplified TCRB CDR3 from up to about 2 ug DNA. The data were produced by immunoSEQ multiplex PCR, yet TCRdb's version contains in-frame clones alone and is incomplete. The sample holds roughly 80,000 clones, roughly 84% seen once. The CDR3 length is 13 residues. V lost 4 bases, J lost 3 bases, and 9 bases lay in between. The germline gives CDR1 SGHVS, CDR2 FNYEAQ. The material was blood, obtained after dendritic cell vaccination. This rearrangement joins TRBV7-6 to TRBJ1-2; possibly TRBD1 for D (5 bases). This clonotype was sampled from a human donor with glioblastoma. In DNA form, the CDR3 reads TGTGCCAGCAGCTCCGACAGCGACTATGGCTACACCTTC. Translating it yields CASSSDSDYGYTF.